The rows below give T cell receptor beta chains drawn from one sample of a study of neoadjuvant nivolumab and ipilimumab in lung cancer. Assay used: immunoSEQ multiplex PCR; TCRdb lists only in-frame clones, some missing. The sample has 10,000 to 15,000 clones, about 94% seen once. The sequencing used peripheral blood, collected after neoadjuvant nivolumab, alone or with ipilimumab, at or shortly before surgery. The receptors come from an adult with non-small cell lung cancer. Both conserved end residues are part of each CDR3.

v_call	j_call	cdr3_aa
TRBV7-2	TRBJ1-4	CASSLYEGLLFF
TRBV11-2	TRBJ1-1	CASSPQGTRNTEAFF
TRBV11-2	TRBJ2-7	CASSPQTGGSGEQYF
TRBV27	TRBJ2-4	CASSRPGRQGGNIQYF
TRBV2	TRBJ1-2	CASKAQAIYGYTF
TRBV19	TRBJ1-1	CASSQGNTEAFF
TRBV18	TRBJ2-1	CASSPVTDNEQFF
TRBV11-1	TRBJ2-2	CASSLGFLAGHTGELFF
TRBV11-2	TRBJ2-5	CASSLQGQETQYF
TRBV7-2	TRBJ1-3	CASSFWTSGNTIYF
TRBV18	TRBJ2-3	CASSPGGEDTQYF
TRBV5-4	TRBJ2-7	CASSLADLGSYEQYF
TRBV12-5	TRBJ2-5	CASGLTLTSGRAGEETQYF
TRBV5-1	TRBJ2-7	CASSLGMGQTYEQYF
TRBV11-1	TRBJ2-1	CASSPAPGLKVPGEQFF
TRBV4-1	TRBJ2-7	CASSQARAVYEQYF
TRBV7-9	TRBJ2-5	CASSLAGTGEETQYF
TRBV7-9	TRBJ2-6	CASSLDRDAGANVLTF
TRBV5-5	TRBJ1-5	CASSLATGASNQPQHF
TRBV27	TRBJ2-1	CASSLGLAGLREQFF
TRBV5-8	TRBJ1-2	CASSSAERTGLQGRGYTF
TRBV18	TRBJ2-3	CASSTPSDTQYF
TRBV25-1	TRBJ1-2	CASSVLGSENGYTF
TRBV29-1	TRBJ2-7	CSVGMETYEQYF
TRBV5-4	TRBJ2-1	CASSLAAKSEQFF
TRBV6-5	TRBJ2-7	CASSWGQGAIYEQYF
TRBV7-9	TRBJ1-5	CASSLQGPHQPQHF
TRBV18	TRBJ1-1	CASSPPAWVDTEAFF
TRBV10-1	TRBJ1-1	CASSESGEAFF
TRBV20-1	TRBJ2-7	CSARDYREQYF
TRBV30	TRBJ2-1	CAWMGRQGGYNEQFF
TRBV4-3	TRBJ2-7	CASSLGTGTYEQYF
TRBV9	TRBJ2-7	CASSGGGRNYEQYF
TRBV4-1	TRBJ1-5	CASSQSRDRGGQPQHF
TRBV2	TRBJ1-4	CASRGTGGNEKLFF
TRBV7-9	TRBJ2-1	CASSFPSGRGEQFF
TRBV10-1	TRBJ2-1	CASSESVGLAGRTEDEQFF
TRBV7-9	TRBJ2-5	CASSLVERHQETQYF
TRBV6-1	TRBJ2-7	CASSDESSGRYEQYF
TRBV7-2	TRBJ2-7	CASSSVDRTYEQYF
TRBV7-3	TRBJ2-5	CASSFGGVQETQYF
TRBV6-4	TRBJ2-1	CASSDTQGGMDEQFF
TRBV7-6	TRBJ1-5	CASSNGLRGNQPQHF
TRBV30	TRBJ1-4	CACPGWLNEKLFF
TRBV10-3	TRBJ2-2	CAISESVTGELFF
TRBV18	TRBJ1-1	CASFTGGNTEAFF
TRBV7-2	TRBJ1-2	CASSGPGQVTRYTF
TRBV4-1	TRBJ2-1	CASSPQGGLAGSSYNEQFF
TRBV7-2	TRBJ1-3	CASSSGQPLDTIYF
TRBV29-1	TRBJ2-3	CSVVVSQGEFHTQYF
TRBV18	TRBJ2-2	CASSPGDRNSGELFF
TRBV7-8	TRBJ2-1	CASSLVLAVSYNEQFF
TRBV18	TRBJ2-5	CASSPPPTSGPQETQYF